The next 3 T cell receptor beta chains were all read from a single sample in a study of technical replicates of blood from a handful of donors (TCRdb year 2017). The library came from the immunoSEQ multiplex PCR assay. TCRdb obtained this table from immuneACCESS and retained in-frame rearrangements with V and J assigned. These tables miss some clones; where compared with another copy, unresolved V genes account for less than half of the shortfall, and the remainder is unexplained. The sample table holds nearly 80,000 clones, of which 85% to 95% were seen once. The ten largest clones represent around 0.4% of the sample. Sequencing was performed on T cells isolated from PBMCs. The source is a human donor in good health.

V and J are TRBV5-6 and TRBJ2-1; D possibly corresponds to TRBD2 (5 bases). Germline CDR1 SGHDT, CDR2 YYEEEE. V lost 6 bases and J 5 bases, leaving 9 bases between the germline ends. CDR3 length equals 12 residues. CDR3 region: CASIFGNNEQFF. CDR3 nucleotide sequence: TGTGCCAGCATTTTCGGGAACAATGAGCAGTTCTTC.

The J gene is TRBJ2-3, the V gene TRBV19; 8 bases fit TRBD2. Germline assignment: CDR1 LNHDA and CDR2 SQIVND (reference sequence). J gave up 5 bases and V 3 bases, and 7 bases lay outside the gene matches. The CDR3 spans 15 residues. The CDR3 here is CASSISSGYEDTQYF. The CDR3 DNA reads TGTGCCAGTAGTATTTCTAGCGGGTATGAAGATACGCAGTATTTT.

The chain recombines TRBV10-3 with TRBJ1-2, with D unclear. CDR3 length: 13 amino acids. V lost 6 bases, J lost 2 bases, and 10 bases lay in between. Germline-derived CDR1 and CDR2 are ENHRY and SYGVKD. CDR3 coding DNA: TGTGCCATCAGGGCAGGCGACAACTATGGCTACACCTTC. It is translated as CAIRAGDNYGYTF.